This TCR beta chain emerged from a study of cytomegalovirus exposure and HLA in healthy donors. J was trimmed by 5 bases and V by 2 bases; bases with no gene match: 17. The CDR3 has 18 amino acids. The germline V gene encodes CDR1 SGHRS and CDR2 YFSETQ. This clone appeared once. No antigen is known for it. From the 120-subject validation cohort, which was separate from the roughly 710-subject first cohort, the donors were drawn. Study findings and constraints: The tendency of first-cohort TCR clusters to co-occur in the roughly 110 validation repertoires was identified by a subsequent analysis. Most TCR sequences were seen very rarely across donors, but some public TCRs occurred in many. Specificity of a few CMV-associated chains for CMV antigens was verified in vitro.

TCRdb's copy holds only in-frame clones and misses some; the assay was immunoSEQ multiplex PCR. This table has about 200,000 clones, approximately 78% appearing once. This sequence joins TRBV5-1 and TRBJ2-5; TRBD2 agrees at 8 bases. Sequencing was done on a sample of PBMCs. This TCR was recovered from a woman aged 30 to 39 in good health and CMV-seronegative. Written as DNA, the CDR3 is TGCGCCAGCAGCTTTATTCCTCCCAGCGGGAGTCCGGGGGAGACCCAGTACTTC. This sequence encodes CASSFIPPSGSPGETQYF.